Listed below are T cell receptor beta chains from one sample, sequenced in a study of cytomegalovirus exposure and HLA in healthy donors. The data were produced by immunoSEQ multiplex PCR, yet TCRdb's version contains in-frame clones alone and is incomplete. The data hold about 160,000 clones, with roughly nine tenths observed a single time. The sequencing input was PBMCs. These receptors were taken from a woman under 30 in good health and CMV-seropositive. Both conserved end residues are part of each CDR3. D genes are given only for firm matches. Not all rows give a size; the values are once, few, many and, for expanded clones, a class.

abundance,d_gene,v_gene,j_gene,CDR3aa,CDR3nt
-,-,TRBV7-3,TRBJ2-3,CASSFSGPGEDTQYF,TGTGCCAGCAGCTTTTCGGGTCCCGGAGAAGATACGCAGTATTTT
-,-,TRBV6-5,TRBJ1-3,CASSPDRSSGNTIYF,TGTGCCAGCAGTCCTGACAGGAGCTCTGGAAACACCATATATTTT
-,TRBD2,TRBV6-5,TRBJ2-7,CASSSTSGRYEQYF,TGTGCCAGCAGTTCAACTAGCGGGAGGTACGAGCAGTACTTC
-,-,TRBV19,TRBJ2-1,CASSMAGIYNEQFF,TGTGCCAGTAGTATGGCAGGGATCTACAATGAGCAGTTCTTC
-,TRBD2,TRBV9,TRBJ2-1,CASSSTGTSVLDEQFF,TGTGCCAGCAGCTCAACCGGGACTAGCGTGTTGGATGAGCAGTTCTTC
-,-,TRBV28,TRBJ1-5,CASIKTGTPNQPQHF,TGTGCCAGCATTAAAACCGGGACACCAAATCAGCCCCAGCATTTT
once,-,TRBV5-8,TRBJ2-5,CASRGAWGRSETQYF,TGTGCCAGCAGGGGTGCGTGGGGGCGTTCTGAGACCCAGTACTTC
-,TRBD1,TRBV4-3,TRBJ1-1,CASSHRDRRMNTEAFF,TGCGCCAGCAGCCACCGGGACAGAAGAATGAACACTGAAGCTTTCTTT
-,TRBD1,TRBV7-9,TRBJ1-2,CASSRLRDRPVNYGYTF,TGTGCCAGCAGCAGACTCCGGGACAGACCAGTAAACTATGGCTACACCTTC
-,TRBD2,TRBV18,TRBJ2-5,CASSPISGSFSETQYF,TGTGCCAGCTCACCAATTAGCGGGAGCTTCTCGGAGACCCAGTACTTC
-,-,TRBV29-1,TRBJ1-1,CSSGRGGGEAFF,TGCAGCTCGGGTAGGGGAGGGGGTGAAGCTTTCTTT
-,TRBD2,TRBV11-2,TRBJ2-1,CASSSGTSGYNEQFF,TGTGCCAGCAGCTCCGGGACTAGCGGCTACAATGAGCAGTTCTTC
few,-,TRBV19,TRBJ2-7,CASSIDAGYEQYF,TGTGCCAGTAGTATCGATGCAGGTTACGAGCAGTACTTC
-,-,TRBV11-3,TRBJ2-7,CASSMGLPGDEQYF,TGTGCCAGCAGCATGGGACTGCCCGGGGACGAGCAGTACTTC
-,-,TRBV28,TRBJ2-7,CASLSGSYEQYF,TGTGCCAGCTTGTCGGGGAGCTACGAGCAGTACTTC
-,-,TRBV6-5,TRBJ1-3,CASSPSDSGNTIYF,TGTGCCAGCAGTCCGTCAGACTCTGGAAACACCATATATTTT
-,TRBD1,TRBV7-8,TRBJ1-5,CASSSEGGQGQPQHF,TGTGCCAGCAGCTCCGAGGGGGGACAGGGTCAGCCCCAGCATTTT
-,-,TRBV28,TRBJ2-3,CASSFPLIDTQYF,TGTGCCAGCAGTTTTCCACTGATAGATACGCAGTATTTT
-,TRBD2,TRBV6-5,TRBJ2-7,CASSYGPGRAYEQYF,TGTGCCAGCAGTTACGGTCCCGGGAGGGCCTACGAGCAGTACTTC
-,-,TRBV6-1,TRBJ2-2,CASKTNIMNTGELFF,TGTGCCAGCAAGACAAATATCATGAACACCGGGGAGCTGTTTTTT
-,-,TRBV6-1,TRBJ1-1,CASREGIGWTEAFF,TGTGCCAGCCGCGAGGGAATAGGGTGGACTGAAGCTTTCTTT
-,TRBD1,TRBV30,TRBJ2-3,CAWSVMGQGPKDTQYF,TGTGCCTGGAGTGTCATGGGACAGGGCCCCAAGGATACGCAGTATTTT
once,-,TRBV5-1,TRBJ2-7,CASSSPSYEQYF,TGCGCCAGCAGCTCTCCCTCCTACGAGCAGTACTTC
-,TRBD1,TRBV5-1,TRBJ2-7,CASSVQGNEQYF,TGCGCCAGCAGCGTACAGGGGAACGAGCAGTACTTC
-,TRBD2,TRBV7-3,TRBJ2-3,CASSLMSWTSGSTDTQYF,TGTGCCAGCAGCTTAATGTCGTGGACTAGCGGGAGCACAGATACGCAGTATTTT
-,TRBD1,TRBV28,TRBJ1-2,CASSAGQGIFYGYTF,TGTGCCAGCAGTGCGGGACAGGGAATCTTCTATGGCTACACCTTC
-,-,TRBV20-1,TRBJ2-7,CSGGRPYEQYF,TGCAGTGGGGGGAGGCCCTACGAGCAGTACTTC
-,TRBD1,TRBV18,TRBJ2-5,CASSPTGEEETQYF,TGTGCCAGCTCACCGACAGGGGAAGAAGAGACCCAGTACTTC
-,-,TRBV5-3,TRBJ1-5,CARSYDGTKDKPQHF,TGTGCCAGAAGCTACGATGGGACTAAGGATAAGCCCCAGCATTTT
-,TRBD2,TRBV30,TRBJ2-7,CAWTRSGTRLYEQYF,TGTGCCTGGACACGTAGCGGGACCCGACTCTACGAGCAGTACTTC
-,TRBD2,TRBV2,TRBJ2-3,CASRASGSEDTQYF,TGTGCCAGCCGCGCTAGCGGGAGCGAAGATACGCAGTATTTT
-,-,TRBV11-2,TRBJ1-1,CASSLHREGGTLKAFF,TGTGCCAGCAGCCTACACAGGGAGGGTGGGACCCTAAAAGCTTTCTTT
-,TRBD2,TRBV4-3,TRBJ2-5,CASSHGLSSGRETQYF,TGCGCCAGCAGCCATGGGTTGAGTAGCGGGAGAGAGACCCAGTACTTC
-,TRBD1,TRBV18,TRBJ1-2,CASSPGQDYGYTF,TGTGCCAGCTCACCGGGACAGGACTATGGCTACACCTTC
-,-,TRBV6-4,TRBJ1-5,CASSDSKTAWNQPQHF,TGTGCCAGCAGTGACTCGAAAACAGCCTGGAATCAGCCCCAGCATTTT
-,TRBD1,TRBV7-9,TRBJ2-1,CASSLTGGPEQYYNEQFF,TGTGCCAGCAGCTTGACAGGGGGCCCTGAGCAGTACTACAATGAGCAGTTCTTC
few,-,TRBV5-1,TRBJ1-1,CASSLAWGDTEAFF,TGCGCCAGCAGCTTGGCCTGGGGGGACACTGAAGCTTTCTTT
few,TRBD1,TRBV7-8,TRBJ2-7,CASSILGTGWNEQYF,TGTGCCAGCAGCATCCTCGGGACAGGGTGGAACGAGCAGTACTTC
-,-,TRBV10-1,TRBJ1-4,CASSPDISGGVLFF,TGCGCCAGCAGCCCGGACATCTCCGGAGGGGTACTGTTTTTT
-,-,TRBV9,TRBJ2-1,CASSVQTSYNEQFF,TGTGCCAGCAGCGTACAGACTTCCTACAATGAGCAGTTCTTC
-,TRBD1,TRBV5-1,TRBJ2-3,CASSLGQGDHDTQYF,TGCGCCAGCAGCCTCGGACAGGGGGACCACGATACGCAGTATTTT
few,TRBD1,TRBV7-9,TRBJ2-5,CASSFDQGAETQYF,TGTGCCAGCAGCTTTGACCAGGGGGCGGAGACCCAGTACTTC